These 22 T cell receptor beta chains came from one sample sequenced in a study of early T cells in non-severe SARS-CoV-2 infection. TCRdb reprocessed the 5' RACE reads via MiXCR and lists one record per CDR3 protein. The sample has around 30,000 distinct CDR3 sequences; 6% to 7% are singletons. The sample consisted of whole blood. These receptors were collected from an adult who was a healthcare worker with PCR-confirmed SARS-CoV-2 infection or an uninfected control (not recorded which).

This clonotype was picked up many times. The chain uses TRBV6-2 or TRBV6-3 and TRBJ2-7; TRBD2 aligns across 12 bases. Trimming at V came to 5 bases and at J to 4 bases, leaving 6 bases not matched to a gene. Germline lookup yields CDR1 MNHEY and CDR2 SVGEGT. The CDR3 covers 15 residues. CDR3 in amino acids: CASSTTTSGGYEQYF. The CDR3, as DNA: TGTGCCAGCAGTACGACGACTAGCGGGGGTTACGAGCAGTACTTC.

This clonotype has a count of ten or more. V is TRBV28 and J is TRBJ2-4; 8 bases map to TRBD1. The CDR3 runs 17 residues. With V trimmed by 6 bases and J by 2 bases, 12 bases remained unmatched. Germline CDR1 MDHEN, CDR2 SYDVKM. In DNA, the CDR3 is TGTGCCAGCAGACGGACAGGGCGGATGGAGTCCAAAAACATTCAGTACTTC. Amino acid sequence: CASRRTGRMESKNIQYF.

This clonotype appeared a few times. The J gene is TRBJ1-1, the V gene TRBV28; D remains unclear. This CDR3 spans 11 amino acids. V was trimmed by 8 bases and J by 7 bases, leaving 11 bases between them. CDR1 is MDHEN, CDR2 SYDVKM, per germline. The CDR3 sequence is CASRGEGEAFF. The CDR3 coding sequence is TGTGCCAGCCGGGGTGAGGGTGAAGCTTTCTTT.

The sample holds a few counts of this clonotype. The chain joins TRBV27 to TRBJ2-3, with 7 nucleotides matching TRBD2. Trimming removed 3 bases from V and 1 base from J; junction bases left unmatched: 4. Germline loops: CDR1 MNHEY, CDR2 SMNVEV (reference sequence). The CDR3 length is 15 residues. CDR3 DNA sequence: TGTGCCAGCAGTTTGTATCGGGGGGGCACAGATACGCAGTATTTT. Residues: CASSLYRGGTDTQYF.

In its sample, this clonotype was seen a few times. This rearrangement joins TRBV27 to TRBJ1-6; 10 bases align to TRBD1. The CDR3 has 15 amino acids. The V segment lost 6 bases and the J segment 7 bases; nucleotides outside the gene matches: 6. Germline assignment: CDR1 MNHEY and CDR2 SMNVEV (reference sequence). CDR3: CASRGDRGTNSPLHF. The CDR3 nucleotides read TGTGCCAGCAGGGGGGACAGGGGTACCAATTCACCCCTCCACTTT.

This clonotype was seen at least ten times. V gene TRBV6-6 combines with J gene TRBJ2-5, with D possibly matching TRBD1 (7 bases). The CDR3 totals 15 residues. CDR1 MNHNY and CDR2 SVGAGI come from the germline V gene (reference sequence). The V end lost 2 bases, the J end lost 5 bases, and 15 bases lay between the germline ends. The CDR3 DNA reads TGTGCCAGCAGTTACGGAGGAGGGGGCAAGGAGACCCAGTACTTC. This sequence encodes CASSYGGGGKETQYF.

The sample holds many counts of this clonotype. The chain carries TRBV5-1 and TRBJ2-3; 11 bases agree with TRBD2. CDR1 and CDR2 from the germline V gene are SGHRS and YFSETQ. The CDR3 has 15 amino acids. V gave up 4 bases and J gave up 1 base; unmatched junction bases: 2. CDR3 bases: TGCGCCAGCAGCGCGGGACTAGCGGGCACAGATACGCAGTATTTT. Residues: CASSAGLAGTDTQYF.

The chain links TRBV5-6 to TRBJ2-2; D remains ambiguous. V shed 2 bases and J shed 8 bases, with 7 bases lying between them. The CDR3 has 12 amino acids. From germline, CDR1 is SGHDT and CDR2 YYEEEE. The CDR3 loop reads CASSLDFGELFF. DNA of the CDR3: TGTGCCAGCAGCTTAGACTTTGGGGAGCTGTTTTTT. The full variable domain, its missing parts supplied by reference TRBV5-6 and TRBJ2-2, is DAGVTQSPTHLIKTRGQQVTLRCSPKSGHDTVSWYQQALGQGPQFIFQYYEEEERQRGNFPDRFSGHQFPNYSSELNVNALLLGDSALYLCASSLDFGELFFGEGSRLTVL.

This clonotype was counted only a few times. CDR3 in DNA: TGTGCCTGGACCAAGACTAGCGGGGTGAACACCGGGGAGCTGTTTTTT. This translates into CAWTKTSGVNTGELFF. This chain links TRBV30 with TRBJ2-2; 11 nucleotides align to TRBD2. Germline V gene sequence: CDR1 GTSNPN, CDR2 SVGIG (reference sequence). V lost 4 bases and J lost 1; bases outside the gene matches: 5. This CDR3 is 16 amino acids long.

This clonotype was seen many times. The rearrangement uses TRBV2 and TRBJ1-6; possibly TRBD1 for D (5 bases). The germline V and J ends were trimmed by 6 bases and 6 bases, with 18 bases remaining between them. Germline V gives CDR1 SNHLY, CDR2 FYNNEI. The CDR3 loop spans 16 amino acids. The CDR3 DNA is TGTGCCAGCAGGATACAGGATCCCCTTCCTAATTCACCCCTCCACTTT. Protein product: CASRIQDPLPNSPLHF.

The sample holds a few counts of this clonotype. The chain couples TRBV7-9 to TRBJ2-3; tentatively, D is TRBD1 or TRBD2 (5 bases each). The CDR3 length is 15 residues. Germline lookup yields CDR1 SEHNR and CDR2 FQNEAQ (reference sequence). V was cut by 4 bases and J by 6 bases, with 17 bases left in between. The CDR3 loop reads CASSSVRGWGDTQYF. The CDR3 DNA reads as TGTGCCAGCAGCTCAGTTCGAGGTTGGGGGGATACGCAGTATTTT.

This clonotype was seen more than once but under ten times. J is TRBJ2-1 and V is TRBV20-1, with 14 bases that match TRBD2. The CDR3 totals 16 residues. Germline CDR1 and CDR2: DFQATT and SNEGSKA (reference sequence). V shed 3 bases, J shed 9 bases, and the junction held 10 bases outside the gene matches. Here the CDR3 reads CSASAKGTSGGGEQFF. The CDR3 nucleotides read TGCAGTGCTAGCGCTAAAGGGACTAGCGGGGGCGGTGAGCAGTTCTTC.

This clonotype was detected ten times or more. V and J are TRBV30 and TRBJ1-5; D unresolved. CDR3 length equals 13 residues. Germline CDR1 is GTSNPN and CDR2 is SVGIG (reference sequence). V was clipped by 2 bases and J by 5 bases, with 10 bases between them. Here the CDR3 reads CAWSHQLDQPQHF. The CDR3 nucleotides read TGTGCCTGGAGTCACCAGCTGGATCAGCCCCAGCATTTT.

This clonotype was found a few times. The chain employs TRBV9 and TRBJ2-3; 10 nucleotides line up with TRBD2. The CDR3 sequence is 15 residues long. Germline V CDR1 and CDR2: SGDLS, YYNGEE. J lost 0 bases, V lost 4 bases, and 2 bases had no gene match. The CDR3 DNA follows: TGTGCCAGCAGCCCGACTAGCGGGAGCACAGATACGCAGTATTTT. Translating it yields CASSPTSGSTDTQYF.

This clonotype came up many times. The DNA of the CDR3 is TGCGCCAGCAGCTACGGGACTAGCGGGGGGACAGATACGCAGTATTTT. Translating gives CASSYGTSGGTDTQYF. The V and J genes are TRBV5-1 and TRBJ2-3; 15 nucleotides match TRBD2. There are 16 residues in the CDR3. The ends lost 3 bases at V and 3 bases at J; junction bases unmatched: 2. Germline V lookup: CDR1 SGHRS, CDR2 YFSETQ.

This clonotype was counted at least ten times. CDR3 nucleotides: TGTGCCTGGAGTCGGCCGAGGGCTGAAGCTTTCTTT. It is translated as CAWSRPRAEAFF. The chain combines TRBV30 with TRBJ1-1, with D unresolved. The length of the CDR3 is 12 residues. Trimming pared 2 bases from V and 6 bases from J, leaving 10 bases between. Germline V gene data show CDR1 as GTSNPN and CDR2 as SVGIG (reference sequence).

This clonotype was counted ten times or more. This sequence joins TRBV19 and TRBJ2-1; possibly TRBD2 for D (6 bases). V was shortened by 5 bases and J by 6 bases, with 17 bases between the two germline ends. Germline V gene sequence: CDR1 LNHDA, CDR2 SQIVND (reference sequence). This CDR3 has 15 residues. CDR3 amino acids: CASSFTMGGRNEQFF. CDR3 bases: TGTGCCAGTAGTTTCACTATGGGGGGTCGCAATGAGCAGTTCTTC.

This chain uses TRBV7-9 with TRBJ1-6; 9 nucleotides match TRBD1. Germline loops: CDR1 SEHNR, CDR2 FQNEAQ (reference sequence). The CDR3 is 16 residues long. Trimming removed 5 bases from V and 10 bases from J; junction bases left unmatched: 12. The CDR3 DNA reads TGTGCCAGCAGCCCCCTCGCCGGGACAGGGAACTCACCCCTCCACTTT. Its protein product is CASSPLAGTGNSPLHF.

Comments on this clonotype: Mismatch with germline at one junction end may stem from a read error. The V call is TRBV7-6, the J call TRBJ2-5; possible D gene TRBD2, 6 bases. Germline V gene sequence: CDR1 SGHVS, CDR2 FNYEAQ. The CDR3 length is 13 residues. CDR3: CVSSLGLQETQYF. CDR3 nucleotides: TGTGTCAGCAGCTTAGGACTACAAGAGACCCAGTACTTC.

This clonotype was detected many times. The J gene is TRBJ1-6, the V gene TRBV15; D is possibly TRBD1 (6 bases). Trimming cost V 1 base and J 8 bases, with 9 bases left between them. CDR3 length: 14 residues. Per germline, CDR1 LNHNV and CDR2 YYDKDF (reference sequence). The CDR3 spells CATSRAQGDSPLHF. The CDR3, as DNA: TGTGCCACCAGCAGAGCACAGGGAGATTCACCCCTCCACTTT.

The rearrangement uses TRBV29-1 and TRBJ1-2; 8 bases are a match to TRBD1. The V and J ends lost 7 bases and 2 bases, in that order; junction bases with no gene match: 3. Germline CDR1 and CDR2: SQVTM and ANQGSEA. The CDR3 extends over 12 amino acids. CDR3: CSAGQANYGYTF. The CDR3 DNA reads TGCAGCGCGGGACAGGCAAACTATGGCTACACCTTC.

The sample holds many counts of this clonotype. In DNA, the CDR3 is TGTGCCAGCAGTTTCGGTCTAGCGGGGGGAGATACGCAGTATTTT. It yields the protein CASSFGLAGGDTQYF. The J gene is TRBJ2-3, the V gene TRBV12-3 or TRBV12-4, with TRBD2 identical over 11 bases. This CDR3 spans 15 amino acids. The V and J ends lost 3 bases and 5 bases, in that order; junction bases with no gene match: 4.